The next 24 T cell receptor beta chains were all read from a single sample in a study of blood T cell repertoires in COVID-19. Method: immunoSEQ multiplex PCR; TCRdb's copy keeps in-frame clones and lacks some. Among about 260,000 clones listed, roughly nine tenths were seen once. The sample consisted of PBMCs or T cells enriched from blood (not recorded which). These TCRs come from a woman between 45 and 65 years old who had recovered from COVID-19.

This clone was found once. The chain couples TRBV4-1 to TRBJ1-4; possible D gene TRBD1, 5 bases. Per germline, CDR1 MGHRA and CDR2 YSYEKL. There are 16 residues in the CDR3. The V gene lost 0 bases and the J gene lost 7 bases, with 15 bases spanning the gap. CDR3 sequence: CASSQDPGQGGEKLFF. CDR3 nucleotide sequence: TGCGCCAGCAGCCAAGATCCGGGGCAGGGAGGTGAAAAACTGTTTTTT.

This chain joins TRBV6-5 and TRBJ1-2, with unresolved D. Trimming took 6 bases from V and 5 from J, leaving 10 bases between them. Looked up from germline, CDR1 is MNHEY and CDR2 is SVGAGI. This CDR3 spans 12 amino acids. CDR3 sequence: CASREYEYGYTF. The CDR3 DNA reads as TGTGCCAGCAGGGAGTACGAATATGGCTACACCTTC.

This clone appeared a few times. The chain couples TRBV7-6 to TRBJ2-7; possibly TRBD2 for D (6 bases). Looked up from germline, CDR1 is SGHVS and CDR2 is FNYEAQ. V gave up 3 bases and J gave up 4 bases, with 16 bases separating them. This CDR3 is 15 amino acids long. The CDR3 nucleotides read TGTGCCAGCAGCTTCGAGGGCAGCGGGCCATACGAGCAGTACTTC. Protein sequence: CASSFEGSGPYEQYF.

This clone was seen only once. The gene calls are TRBV10-3 and TRBJ1-1; D perhaps matches TRBD1 (5 bases). Germline CDR1 and CDR2: ENHRY and SYGVKD. The CDR3 spans 12 residues. The ends were cut back, 10 bases at V and 6 bases at J, with 15 bases in the middle. The CDR3 DNA follows: TGTGCCACCCGACAGCAAGTCGCTGAAGCTTTCTTT. This encodes CATRQQVAEAFF.

The V and J genes are TRBV6-5 and TRBJ2-5; 15 nucleotides line up with TRBD2. Germline CDR1 MNHEY, CDR2 SVGAGI. J gave up 5 bases and V 2 bases, and 0 bases lay outside the gene matches. CDR3 size: 15 residues. Here the CDR3 DNA reads TGTGCCAGCAGTTACGGGACTAGCGGGAGGGAGACCCAGTACTTC. This translates into CASSYGTSGRETQYF.

The V gene is TRBV6-6, the J gene TRBJ1-5; the D gene is possibly TRBD1 (6 bases). Germline V lookup: CDR1 MNHNY, CDR2 SVGAGI (reference sequence). The CDR3 contains 15 residues. V shed 2 bases and J shed 7 bases, with 15 bases lying between them. The CDR3 reads CASSYTGIDGQPQHF. The CDR3 DNA sequence: TGTGCCAGCAGTTACACAGGGATTGATGGACAGCCCCAGCATTTT.

This chain uses TRBV12-3 or TRBV12-4 with TRBJ1-1, with D unresolved. Trimming pared 5 bases from V and 6 bases from J, leaving 13 bases between. The length of the CDR3 is 13 residues. The CDR3 DNA follows: TGTGCCAGCAGTCCTCGGTGGGCCGCTGAAGCTTTCTTT. It codes for CASSPRWAAEAFF.

The genes are TRBV28 and TRBJ2-1; tentative D call: TRBD2 (6 bases). The CDR3 has 15 residues. V was shortened by 3 bases and J by 5 bases, with 14 bases between the two germline ends. Germline loops: CDR1 MDHEN, CDR2 SYDVKM. This CDR3 reads CASSFQGLGNNEQFF. The DNA for the CDR3 is TGTGCCAGCAGTTTCCAGGGACTGGGTAACAATGAGCAGTTCTTC.

J is TRBJ2-2 and V is TRBV28; D gene unclear. This CDR3 has 12 residues. CDR1 is MDHEN and CDR2 is SYDVKM in the germline V gene. The V and J ends lost 5 bases and 6 bases respectively, with 7 bases between them. CDR3 DNA sequence: TGTGCCAGCAGTCCCCTCTCCGGGGAGCTGTTTTTT. This encodes CASSPLSGELFF.

The chain links TRBV15 to TRBJ1-1, with D hard to call. V lost 0 bases to trimming and J lost 6 bases, with 11 bases between them. The germline CDR1 and CDR2 sequences are LNHNV and YYDKDF (reference sequence). The CDR3 has 14 residues. The DNA for the CDR3 is TGTGCCACCAGCAGAGATATGGGGAGAGCTGAAGCTTTCTTT. Its protein is CATSRDMGRAEAFF.

The chain couples TRBV7-2 to TRBJ2-1, with D tentatively TRBD2 (6 bases). Trimming pared 1 base from V and 0 bases from J, leaving 16 bases between. This CDR3 region has 18 residues. Germline loops: CDR1 SGHTA, CDR2 FQGNSA. The CDR3 region is CASSLDRQRAYSYNEQFF. The CDR3 nucleotides read TGTGCCAGCAGCTTAGATCGCCAGCGGGCCTACTCCTACAATGAGCAGTTCTTC.

The J gene is TRBJ1-3, the V gene TRBV11-2; no definite D call. The CDR3 length is 16 residues. Germline values: CDR1 SGHAT, CDR2 FQNNGV. Trimming took off 5 bases at V and 4 bases at J, with 18 bases between the two ends. This chain's CDR3 is CASSLPLRVRGNTIYF. The CDR3 DNA is TGTGCCAGCAGCCTACCTCTGAGGGTAAGAGGAAACACCATATATTTT.

The rearrangement joins TRBV5-5 to TRBJ2-7, with 13 bases that match TRBD2. Germline CDR1 and CDR2: SGHKS and YYEKEE (reference sequence). This CDR3 spans 15 amino acids. With V trimmed by 3 bases and J by 2 bases, 2 bases remained unmatched. The CDR3 DNA reads TGTGCCAGCAGCTCGGGACTAGCGGGAACCTACGAGCAGTACTTC. Translated: CASSSGLAGTYEQYF.

The chain employs TRBV18 and TRBJ2-1, with 10 positions matching TRBD2. The germline CDR1 and CDR2 sequences are KGHSH and LQKENI. The V segment lost 2 bases and the J segment 8 bases; nucleotides outside the gene matches: 9. CDR3 length: 16 residues. This CDR3 reads CASSPGSSGRRDEQFF. CDR3 nucleotides: TGTGCCAGCTCACCAGGCTCTAGCGGGAGAAGGGATGAGCAGTTCTTC.

The chain joins TRBV2 to TRBJ2-1; 11 positions match TRBD1. The CDR3 is 13 residues long. The V segment lost 4 bases and the J segment 9 bases; nucleotides outside the gene matches: 2. Germline lookup yields CDR1 SNHLY and CDR2 FYNNEI. CDR3 residues: CASSGTGGGEQFF. Here the CDR3 DNA reads TGTGCCAGCAGTGGGACAGGGGGCGGTGAGCAGTTCTTC.

This clone appeared a single time. This rearrangement joins TRBV9 to TRBJ2-7; tentative D call: TRBD2 (5 bases). V lost 0 bases and J 4 bases, leaving 20 bases between the germline ends. This CDR3 is 17 amino acids long. The germline gives CDR1 SGDLS, CDR2 YYNGEE. The CDR3 DNA reads as TGTGCCAGCAGCGTAGAACTAGTGTTTCCCTTTGAATACGAGCAGTACTTC. It encodes CASSVELVFPFEYEQYF.

J is TRBJ1-2 and V is TRBV5-1; the D is unclear. V was clipped by 4 bases and J by 5 bases, with 6 bases between them. The CDR3 loop spans 11 amino acids. The germline gives CDR1 SGHRS, CDR2 YFSETQ. In DNA form, the CDR3 reads TGCGCCAGCAGCAGTGCGTATGGCTACACCTTC. It yields the protein CASSSAYGYTF.

V and J are TRBV20-1 and TRBJ1-1; D is unresolved. V lost 6 bases, J lost 5 bases, and 10 bases lay in between. CDR3 length equals 11 residues. Germline assignment: CDR1 DFQATT and CDR2 SNEGSKA (reference sequence). The DNA for the CDR3 is TGCAGTGCCACCCACTATACTGAAGCTTTCTTT. Encoded protein: CSATHYTEAFF.

This chain uses TRBV5-6 with TRBJ1-2; D remains unclear. Trimming pared 0 bases from V and 0 bases from J, leaving 9 bases between. The CDR3 sequence is 15 residues long. From germline, CDR1 is SGHDT and CDR2 YYEEEE. CDR3 DNA: TGTGCCAGCAGCTTGGCAATCCGAGCTAACTATGGCTACACCTTC. This translates into CASSLAIRANYGYTF.

This chain uses TRBV4-3 with TRBJ2-7, with D maybe TRBD2 (5 bases). Trimming cost V 4 bases and J 3 bases, with 16 bases left between them. The CDR3 consists of 15 residues. Per germline, CDR1 LGHNA and CDR2 YSLEER. The CDR3 loop reads CASSRNLAPGYEQYF. The CDR3 nucleotides are TGCGCCAGCAGCCGTAACCTAGCCCCGGGCTACGAGCAGTACTTC.

J is TRBJ2-1 and V is TRBV4-1, with 7 bases fitting TRBD2. From germline, CDR1 is MGHRA and CDR2 YSYEKL. The CDR3 runs to 14 residues. V was pared by 1 base and J by 7 bases, with 4 bases of the junction left unmatched. In nucleotides, the CDR3 is TGCGCCAGCAGCCAAGTCGGGAGGATAAATGAGCAGTTCTTC. Amino acid sequence: CASSQVGRINEQFF.

The CDR3 loop reads CATRQGSSLGNQPQHF. In nucleotides, the CDR3 is TGTGCCACAAGACAGGGAAGTTCGCTGGGCAATCAGCCCCAGCATTTT. V usage is TRBV24-1 and J usage is TRBJ1-5, with 7 bases matching TRBD1. After removal of 10 bases from V and 2 bases from J, the junction contained 13 bases not matched to a gene. CDR3 length: 16 amino acids. Per the germline V gene, CDR1 is KGHDR and CDR2 is SFDVKD.

This sequence joins TRBV23-1 and TRBJ1-5; 7 bases are shared with TRBD1. Being an ORF, TRBV23-1 has a function that is uncertain. The CDR3 extends over 18 amino acids. V trimming: 6 bases; J trimming: 0 bases; junction bases outside the gene matches: 14. The CDR3 loop reads CASSPTGQLDYSNQPQHF. The CDR3 DNA follows: TGCGCCAGCAGCCCAACGGGACAGCTCGATTATAGCAATCAGCCCCAGCATTTT.

This chain connects TRBV3-1 (or the pseudogene TRBV3-2) to TRBJ2-7, with 9 bases fitting TRBD2. The CDR3 has 14 amino acids. V was clipped by 1 base and J by 7 bases; unmatched bases: 5. Per the germline V gene, CDR1 is LGHDT and CDR2 is YNNKEL (reference sequence). The CDR3 is CASSQGAGGREQYF. CDR3 nucleotides: TGTGCCAGCAGCCAAGGAGCGGGAGGCCGGGAGCAGTACTTC.